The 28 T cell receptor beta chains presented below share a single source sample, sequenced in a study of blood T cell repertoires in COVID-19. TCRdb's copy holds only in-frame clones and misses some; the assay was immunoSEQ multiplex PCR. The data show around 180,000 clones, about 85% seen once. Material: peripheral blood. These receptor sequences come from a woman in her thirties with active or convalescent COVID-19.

CDR3 nucleotide sequence: TGTGCCAGTAGTACCCTACTCGCCACTCATGGCTACACCTTC. Protein sequence: CASSTLLATHGYTF. The chain uses TRBV19 and TRBJ1-2; unclear D gene. Between the trimmed V and J ends, which lost 4 bases and 6 bases, there was a span of 15 bases. The CDR3 is 14 amino acids. Germline V gene lookup returns CDR1 LNHDA and CDR2 SQIVND (reference sequence).

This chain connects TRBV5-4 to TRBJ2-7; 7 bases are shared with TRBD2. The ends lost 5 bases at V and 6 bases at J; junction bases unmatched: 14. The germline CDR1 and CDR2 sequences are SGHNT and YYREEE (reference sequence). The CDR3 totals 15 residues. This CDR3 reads CASRPSGGGVGEQYF. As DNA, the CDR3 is TGTGCCAGCAGACCTTCGGGCGGGGGAGTTGGCGAGCAGTACTTC.

CDR3 loop: CASSVESLPNEQFF. CDR3 in DNA: TGTGCCAGCAGCGTAGAATCACTGCCAAATGAGCAGTTCTTC. The chain links TRBV9 to TRBJ2-1; D is ambiguous. V was trimmed by 0 bases and J by 7 bases, leaving 11 bases between them. CDR1 is SGDLS, CDR2 YYNGEE, per germline. CDR3 length equals 14 residues.

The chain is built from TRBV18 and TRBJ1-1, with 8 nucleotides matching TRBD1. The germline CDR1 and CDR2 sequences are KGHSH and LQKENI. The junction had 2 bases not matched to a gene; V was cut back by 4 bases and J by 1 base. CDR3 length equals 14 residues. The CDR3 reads CASSRQGKNTEAFF. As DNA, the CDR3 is TGTGCCAGCTCACGACAGGGGAAGAACACTGAAGCTTTCTTT.

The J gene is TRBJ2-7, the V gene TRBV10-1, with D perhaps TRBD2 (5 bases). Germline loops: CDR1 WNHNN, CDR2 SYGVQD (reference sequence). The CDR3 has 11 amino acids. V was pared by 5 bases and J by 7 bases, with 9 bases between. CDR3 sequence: CASSRTGEQYF. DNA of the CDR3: TGCGCCAGCAGTCGGACGGGGGAGCAGTACTTC.

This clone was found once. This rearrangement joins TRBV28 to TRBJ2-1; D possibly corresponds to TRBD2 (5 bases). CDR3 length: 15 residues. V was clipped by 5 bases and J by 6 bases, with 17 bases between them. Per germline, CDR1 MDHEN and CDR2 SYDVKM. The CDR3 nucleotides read TGTGCCAGCAGTCCCCTGACCGGGATGGGCAATGAGCAGTTCTTC. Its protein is CASSPLTGMGNEQFF. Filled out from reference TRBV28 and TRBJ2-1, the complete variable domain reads DVKVTQSSRYLVKRTGEKVFLECVQDMDHENMFWYRQDPGLGLRLIYFSYDVKMKEKGDIPEGYSVSREKKERFSLILESASTNQTSMYLCASSPLTGMGNEQFFGPGTRLTVL.

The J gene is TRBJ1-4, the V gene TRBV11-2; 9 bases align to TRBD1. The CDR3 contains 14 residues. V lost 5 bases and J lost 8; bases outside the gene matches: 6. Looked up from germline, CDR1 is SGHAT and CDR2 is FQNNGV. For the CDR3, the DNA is TGTGCCAGCAGCCGCGACAGGGGGAAAGAAAAACTGTTTTTT. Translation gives CASSRDRGKEKLFF.

The CDR3 loop reads CASSLTATANYGYTF. CDR3 bases: TGTGCCAGCAGCTTAACCGCGACTGCTAACTATGGCTACACCTTC. V usage is TRBV5-5 and J usage is TRBJ1-2; D not resolved. The germline gives CDR1 SGHKS, CDR2 YYEKEE (reference sequence). The CDR3 runs to 15 residues. V dropped 2 bases and J dropped 0 bases, with 11 bases sitting between them. The whole variable domain, filled in from reference TRBV5-5 and TRBJ1-2, reads DAGVTQSPTHLIKTRGQQVTLRCSPISGHKSVSWYQQVLGQGPQFIFQYYEKEERGRGNFPDRFSARQFPNYSSELNVNALLLGDSALYLCASSLTATANYGYTFGSGTRLTVV.

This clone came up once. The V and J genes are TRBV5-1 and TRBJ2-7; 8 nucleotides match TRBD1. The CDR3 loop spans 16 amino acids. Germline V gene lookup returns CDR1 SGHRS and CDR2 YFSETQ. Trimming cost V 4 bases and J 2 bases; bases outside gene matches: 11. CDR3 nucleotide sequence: TGCGCCAGCAGCGGGGGACAGGCCGAACCCCCCTACGAGCAGTACTTC. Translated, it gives CASSGGQAEPPYEQYF.

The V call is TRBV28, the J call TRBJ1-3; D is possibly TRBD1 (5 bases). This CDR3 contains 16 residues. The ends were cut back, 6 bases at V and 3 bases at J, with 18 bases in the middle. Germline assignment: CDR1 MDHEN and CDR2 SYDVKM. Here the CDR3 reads CASSPTPGVDGNTIYF. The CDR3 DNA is TGTGCCAGCAGCCCTACCCCGGGGGTAGATGGAAACACCATATATTTT.

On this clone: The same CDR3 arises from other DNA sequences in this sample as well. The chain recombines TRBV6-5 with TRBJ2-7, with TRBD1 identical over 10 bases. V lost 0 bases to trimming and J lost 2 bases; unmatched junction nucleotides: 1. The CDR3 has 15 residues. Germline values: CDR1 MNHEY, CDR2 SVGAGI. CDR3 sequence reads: CASSYSGQGTYEQYF. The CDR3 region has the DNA TGTGCCAGCAGTTACTCGGGACAGGGGACCTACGAGCAGTACTTC.

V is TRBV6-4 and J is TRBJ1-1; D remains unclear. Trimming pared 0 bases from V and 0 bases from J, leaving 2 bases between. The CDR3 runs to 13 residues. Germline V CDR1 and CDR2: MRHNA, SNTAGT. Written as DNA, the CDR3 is TGTGCCAGCAGTGACTCCATGAACACTGAAGCTTTCTTT. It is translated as CASSDSMNTEAFF.

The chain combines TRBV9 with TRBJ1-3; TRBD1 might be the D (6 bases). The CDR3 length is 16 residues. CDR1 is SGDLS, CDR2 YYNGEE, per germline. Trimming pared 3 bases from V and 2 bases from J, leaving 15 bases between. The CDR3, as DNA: TGTGCCAGCAGCGCCAGGACAGATTGGACTGGAAACACCATATATTTT. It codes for CASSARTDWTGNTIYF.

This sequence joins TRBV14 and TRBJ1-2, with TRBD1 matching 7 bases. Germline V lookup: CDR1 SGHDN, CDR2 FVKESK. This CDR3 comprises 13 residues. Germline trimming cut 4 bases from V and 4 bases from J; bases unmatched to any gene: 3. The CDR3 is CASSLNRGYGYTF. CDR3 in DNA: TGTGCCAGCAGCCTCAACAGGGGCTATGGCTACACCTTC.

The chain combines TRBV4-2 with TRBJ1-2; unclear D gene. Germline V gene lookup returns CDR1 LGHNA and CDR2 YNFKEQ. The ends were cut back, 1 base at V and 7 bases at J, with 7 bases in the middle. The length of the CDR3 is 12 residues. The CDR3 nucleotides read TGTGCCAGCAGCCAAGGACGGGGTGGCTACACCTTC. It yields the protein CASSQGRGGYTF.

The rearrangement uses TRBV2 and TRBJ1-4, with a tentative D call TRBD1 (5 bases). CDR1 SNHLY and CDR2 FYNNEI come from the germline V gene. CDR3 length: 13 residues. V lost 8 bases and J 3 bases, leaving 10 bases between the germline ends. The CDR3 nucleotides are TGTGCCAGCCGACCGGGGGCTAATGAAAAACTGTTTTTT. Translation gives CASRPGANEKLFF. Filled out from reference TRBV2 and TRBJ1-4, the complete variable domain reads EPEVTQTPSHQVTQMGQEVILRCVPISNHLYFYWYRQILGQKVEFLVSFYNNEISEKSEIFDDQFSVERPDGSNFTLKIRSTKLEDSAMYFCASRPGANEKLFFGSGTQLSVL.

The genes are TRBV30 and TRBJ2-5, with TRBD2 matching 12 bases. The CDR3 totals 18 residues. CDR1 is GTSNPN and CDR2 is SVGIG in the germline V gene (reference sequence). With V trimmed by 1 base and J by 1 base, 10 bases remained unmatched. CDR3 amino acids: CAWSDSTRLAGAQETQYF. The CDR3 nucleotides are TGTGCCTGGAGTGACTCAACAAGACTAGCGGGGGCCCAAGAGACCCAGTACTTC. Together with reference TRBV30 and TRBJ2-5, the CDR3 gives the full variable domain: SQTIHQWPATLVQPVGSPLSLECTVEGTSNPNLYWYRQAAGRGLQLLFYSVGIGQISSEVPQNLSASRPQDRQFILSSKKLLLSDSGFYLCAWSDSTRLAGAQETQYFGPGTRLLVL.

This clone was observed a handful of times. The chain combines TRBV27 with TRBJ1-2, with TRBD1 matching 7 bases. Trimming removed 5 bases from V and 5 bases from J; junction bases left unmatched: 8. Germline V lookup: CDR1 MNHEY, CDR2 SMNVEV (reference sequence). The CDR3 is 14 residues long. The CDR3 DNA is TGTGCCAGCAGTCCACCCGGGACAGTGTATGGCTACACCTTC. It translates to CASSPPGTVYGYTF.

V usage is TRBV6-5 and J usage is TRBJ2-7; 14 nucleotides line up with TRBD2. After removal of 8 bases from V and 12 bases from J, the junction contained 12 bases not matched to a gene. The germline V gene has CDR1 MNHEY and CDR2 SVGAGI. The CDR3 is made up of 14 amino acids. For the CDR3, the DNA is TGTGCCAGCCCGACTAGCGGGGGGGACCTAGGGCGGTACTTC. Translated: CASPTSGGDLGRYF.

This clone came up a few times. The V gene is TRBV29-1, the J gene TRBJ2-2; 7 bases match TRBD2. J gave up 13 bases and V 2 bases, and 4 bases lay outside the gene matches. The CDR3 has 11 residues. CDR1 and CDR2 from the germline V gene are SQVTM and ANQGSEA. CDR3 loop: CSVESGRGLFF. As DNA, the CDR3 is TGCAGCGTTGAATCAGGGAGGGGGCTGTTTTTT.

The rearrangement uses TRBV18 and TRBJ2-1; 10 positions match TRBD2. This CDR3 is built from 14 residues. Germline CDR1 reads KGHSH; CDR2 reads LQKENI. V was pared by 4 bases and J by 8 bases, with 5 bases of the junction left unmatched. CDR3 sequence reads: CASSLLAGDHEQFF. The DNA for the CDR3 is TGTGCCAGCTCACTTCTAGCGGGAGACCATGAGCAGTTCTTC.

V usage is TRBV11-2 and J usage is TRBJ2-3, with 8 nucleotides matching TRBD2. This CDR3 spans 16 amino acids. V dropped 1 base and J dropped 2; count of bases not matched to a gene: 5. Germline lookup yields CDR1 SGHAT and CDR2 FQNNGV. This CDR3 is CASSLAGLAFTDTQYF. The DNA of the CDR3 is TGTGCCAGCAGCTTAGCAGGACTAGCCTTCACAGATACGCAGTATTTT.

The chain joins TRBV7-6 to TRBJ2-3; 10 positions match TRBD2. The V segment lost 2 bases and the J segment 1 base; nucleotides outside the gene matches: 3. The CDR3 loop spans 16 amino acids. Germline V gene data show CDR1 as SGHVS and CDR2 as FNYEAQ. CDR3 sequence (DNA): TGTGCCAGCAGCTTATCCCTAGCGGGGGGCACAGATACGCAGTATTTT. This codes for CASSLSLAGGTDTQYF.

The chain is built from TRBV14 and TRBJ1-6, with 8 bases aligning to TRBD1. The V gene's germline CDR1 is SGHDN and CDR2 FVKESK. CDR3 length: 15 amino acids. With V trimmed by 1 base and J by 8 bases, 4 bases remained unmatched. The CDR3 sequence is CASSQAGTGYSPLHF. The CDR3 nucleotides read TGTGCCAGCAGCCAAGCCGGGACAGGTTATTCACCCCTCCACTTT.

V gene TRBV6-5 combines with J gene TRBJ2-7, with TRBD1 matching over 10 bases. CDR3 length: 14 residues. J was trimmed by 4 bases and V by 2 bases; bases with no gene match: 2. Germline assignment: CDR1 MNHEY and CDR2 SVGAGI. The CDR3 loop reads CASSYRDRGYEQYF. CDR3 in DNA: TGTGCCAGCAGTTACCGGGACAGGGGTTACGAGCAGTACTTC.

This CDR3 is CASSDREGEKLFF. CDR3 coding DNA: TGTGCCAGCAGTGACAGGGAGGGAGAAAAACTGTTTTTT. The chain employs TRBV6-4 and TRBJ1-4; D gene unclear. The germline V and J ends were trimmed by 2 bases and 8 bases, with 9 bases remaining between them. Germline CDR1 and CDR2: MRHNA and SNTAGT. The CDR3 length is 13 residues.

CDR3 DNA: TGTGCCAGCAGTCTCGGACAGGGGACGAATTCACCCCTCCACTTT. This gives the protein CASSLGQGTNSPLHF. This chain uses TRBV7-6 with TRBJ1-6, with 9 nucleotides matching TRBD1. The germline V gene encodes CDR1 SGHVS and CDR2 FNYEAQ. Trimming took 6 bases from V and 7 from J; bases not matched to a gene: 7. The CDR3 is made up of 15 amino acids.

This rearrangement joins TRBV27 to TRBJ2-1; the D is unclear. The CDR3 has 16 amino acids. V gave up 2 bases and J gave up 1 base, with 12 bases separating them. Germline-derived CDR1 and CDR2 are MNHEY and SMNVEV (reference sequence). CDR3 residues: CASSLGGGASYNEQFF. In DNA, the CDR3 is TGTGCCAGCAGTTTAGGCGGTGGAGCGTCCTACAATGAGCAGTTCTTC.